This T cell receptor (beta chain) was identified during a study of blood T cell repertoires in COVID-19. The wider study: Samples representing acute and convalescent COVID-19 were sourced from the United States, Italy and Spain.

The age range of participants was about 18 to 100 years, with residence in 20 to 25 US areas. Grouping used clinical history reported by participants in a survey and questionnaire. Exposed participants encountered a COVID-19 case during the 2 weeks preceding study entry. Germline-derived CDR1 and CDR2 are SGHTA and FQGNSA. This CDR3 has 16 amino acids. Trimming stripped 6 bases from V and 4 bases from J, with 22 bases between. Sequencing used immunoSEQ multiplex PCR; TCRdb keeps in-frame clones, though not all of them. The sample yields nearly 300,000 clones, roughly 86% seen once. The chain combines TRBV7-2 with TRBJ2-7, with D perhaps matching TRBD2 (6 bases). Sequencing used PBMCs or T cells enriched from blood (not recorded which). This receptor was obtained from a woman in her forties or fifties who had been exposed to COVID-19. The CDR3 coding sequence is TGTGCCAGCAGTCTGCGGGCGGGGTCGATGGCTTACGAGCAGTACTTC. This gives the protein CASSLRAGSMAYEQYF.